The rows below give T cell receptor beta chains drawn from one sample of a study of T cells expressing NK-cell markers. TCRdb reprocessed the 5' RACE reads, with one entry per CDR3 protein and no DNA. In all, the sample yields over 150,000 distinct CDR3 sequences. Sequencing was done on a sample of blood T cells: a sorted CD56 or NKG2C T cell subset, CD4+ or CD8+ T cells, or bulk PBMC T cells (not recorded which). The receptor source for this set is a man aged 18 to 69 in good health. The CDR3 runs from the conserved cysteine through the conserved F or W. The order of the fields is V gene, J gene, CDR3 protein.

v_call: TRBV7-3
j_call: TRBJ2-3
cdr3_aa: CASSLGTTDTQYF

v_call: TRBV6-1
j_call: TRBJ2-7
cdr3_aa: CASSEGTDSTYEQYF

v_call: TRBV6-1
j_call: TRBJ2-1
cdr3_aa: CASSVLAGGRDEQFF

v_call: TRBV7-8
j_call: TRBJ2-7
cdr3_aa: CASSSTQGTSYEQYF

v_call: TRBV19
j_call: TRBJ2-1
cdr3_aa: CASSIVSGGLGYNEQFF

v_call: TRBV11-2
j_call: TRBJ2-3
cdr3_aa: CASSGLTSGGTRTDTQYF

v_call: TRBV20-1
j_call: TRBJ1-6
cdr3_aa: CSARDLGTGLSPLHF

v_call: TRBV10-3
j_call: TRBJ1-1
cdr3_aa: CAISAGSTEAFF

v_call: TRBV27
j_call: TRBJ2-3
cdr3_aa: CASSLTAGNSDTQYF

v_call: TRBV7-9
j_call: TRBJ1-5
cdr3_aa: CASSKQGNNQPQHF

v_call: TRBV2
j_call: TRBJ1-2
cdr3_aa: CASSTNRGLIYGYTF

v_call: TRBV27
j_call: TRBJ2-1
cdr3_aa: CASKPGQGYNEQFF

v_call: TRBV23-1
j_call: TRBJ1-6
cdr3_aa: CATLVGTGLSNSPLHF

v_call: TRBV28
j_call: TRBJ2-1
cdr3_aa: CAVSGGSYNEQFF

v_call: TRBV28
j_call: TRBJ1-5
cdr3_aa: CASSLSGRSNQPQHF

v_call: TRBV20-1
j_call: TRBJ2-7
cdr3_aa: CSARDFRRGVNYEQYF